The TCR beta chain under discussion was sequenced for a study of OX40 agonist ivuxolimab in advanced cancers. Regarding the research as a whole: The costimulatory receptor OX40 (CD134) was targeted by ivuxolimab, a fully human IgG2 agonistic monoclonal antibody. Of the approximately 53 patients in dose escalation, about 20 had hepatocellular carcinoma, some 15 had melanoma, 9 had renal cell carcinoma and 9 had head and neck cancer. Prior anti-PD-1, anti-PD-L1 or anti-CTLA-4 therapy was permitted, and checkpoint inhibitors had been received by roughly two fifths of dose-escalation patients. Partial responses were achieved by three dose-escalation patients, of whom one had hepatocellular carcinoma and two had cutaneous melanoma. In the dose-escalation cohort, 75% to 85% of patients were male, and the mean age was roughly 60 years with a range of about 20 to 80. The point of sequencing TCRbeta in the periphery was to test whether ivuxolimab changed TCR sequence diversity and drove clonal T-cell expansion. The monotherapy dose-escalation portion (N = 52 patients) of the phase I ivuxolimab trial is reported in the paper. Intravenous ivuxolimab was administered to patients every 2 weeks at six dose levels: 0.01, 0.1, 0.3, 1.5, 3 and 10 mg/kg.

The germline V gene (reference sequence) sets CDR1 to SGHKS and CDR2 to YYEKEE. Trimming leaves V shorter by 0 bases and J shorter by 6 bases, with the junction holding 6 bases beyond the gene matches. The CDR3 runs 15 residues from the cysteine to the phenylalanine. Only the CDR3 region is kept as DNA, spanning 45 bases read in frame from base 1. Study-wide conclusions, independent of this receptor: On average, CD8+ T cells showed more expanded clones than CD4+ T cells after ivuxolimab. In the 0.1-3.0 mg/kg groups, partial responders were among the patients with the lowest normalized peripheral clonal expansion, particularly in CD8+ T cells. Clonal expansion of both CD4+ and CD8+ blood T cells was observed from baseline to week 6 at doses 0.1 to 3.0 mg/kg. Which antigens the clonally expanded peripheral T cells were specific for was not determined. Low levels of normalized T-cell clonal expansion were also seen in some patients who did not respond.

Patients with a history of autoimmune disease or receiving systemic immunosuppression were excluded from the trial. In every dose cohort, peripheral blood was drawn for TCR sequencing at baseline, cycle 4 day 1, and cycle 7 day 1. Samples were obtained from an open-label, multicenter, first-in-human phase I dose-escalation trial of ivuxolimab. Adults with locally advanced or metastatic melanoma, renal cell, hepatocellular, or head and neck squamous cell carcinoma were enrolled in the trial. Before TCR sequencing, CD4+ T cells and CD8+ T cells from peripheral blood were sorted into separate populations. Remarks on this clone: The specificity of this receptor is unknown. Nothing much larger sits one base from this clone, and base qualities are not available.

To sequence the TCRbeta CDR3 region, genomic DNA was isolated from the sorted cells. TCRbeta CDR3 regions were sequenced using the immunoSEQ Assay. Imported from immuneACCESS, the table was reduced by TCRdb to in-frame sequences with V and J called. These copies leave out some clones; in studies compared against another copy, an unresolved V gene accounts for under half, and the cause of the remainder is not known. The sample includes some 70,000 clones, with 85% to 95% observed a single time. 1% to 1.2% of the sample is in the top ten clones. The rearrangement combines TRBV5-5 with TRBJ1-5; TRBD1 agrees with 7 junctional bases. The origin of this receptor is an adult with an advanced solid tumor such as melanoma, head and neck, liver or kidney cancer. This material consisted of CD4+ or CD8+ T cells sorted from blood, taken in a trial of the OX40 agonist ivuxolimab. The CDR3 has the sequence CASSLEDRLFQPQHF. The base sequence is TGTGCCAGCAGCTTGGAGGACAGGTTATTTCAGCCCCAGCATTTT.